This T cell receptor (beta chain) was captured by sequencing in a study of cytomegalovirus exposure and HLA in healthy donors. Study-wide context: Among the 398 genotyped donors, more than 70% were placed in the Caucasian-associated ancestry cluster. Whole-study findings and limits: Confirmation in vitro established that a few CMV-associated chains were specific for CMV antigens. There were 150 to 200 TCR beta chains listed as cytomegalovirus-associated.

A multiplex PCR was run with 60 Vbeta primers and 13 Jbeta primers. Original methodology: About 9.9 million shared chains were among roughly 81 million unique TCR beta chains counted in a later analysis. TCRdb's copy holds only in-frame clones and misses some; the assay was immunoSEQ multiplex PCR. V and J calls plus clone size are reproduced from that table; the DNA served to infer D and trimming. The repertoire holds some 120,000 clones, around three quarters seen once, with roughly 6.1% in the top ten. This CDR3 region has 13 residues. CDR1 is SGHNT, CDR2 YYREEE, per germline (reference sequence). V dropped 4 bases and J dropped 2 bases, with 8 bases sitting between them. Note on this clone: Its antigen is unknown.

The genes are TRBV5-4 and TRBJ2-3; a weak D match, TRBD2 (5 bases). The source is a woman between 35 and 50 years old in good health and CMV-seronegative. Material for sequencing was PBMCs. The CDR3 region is CASSQDSTDTQYF. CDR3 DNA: TGTGCCAGCAGCCAGGACTCCACAGATACGCAGTATTTT.